Included here is one T cell receptor (beta chain) sequence, with context. Its antigen is unknown. The data were produced by immunoSEQ multiplex PCR, yet TCRdb's version contains in-frame clones alone and is incomplete. The table lists about 100,000 clones, approximately 94% of them singletons. The data stem from a study of OX40 agonist ivuxolimab in advanced cancers. Findings and limits, study-wide: Averaged across samples, CD8+ T cells carried more expanded clones than CD4+ did.

Trimming took off 0 bases at V and 1 base at J, with 12 bases between the two ends. CDR3 length: 16 amino acids. The V gene's germline CDR1 is SGHRS and CDR2 YFSETQ. The material sequenced was CD4+ or CD8+ T cells sorted from blood, taken in a trial of the OX40 agonist ivuxolimab. V is TRBV5-1 and J is TRBJ2-3, with TRBD1 as a possible D gene (6 bases). This TCR was recovered from an adult with an advanced solid tumor such as melanoma, head and neck, liver or kidney cancer. The CDR3 loop reads CASSLEGGWRTDTQYF. The CDR3 DNA is TGCGCCAGCAGCTTGGAAGGGGGTTGGCGCACAGATACGCAGTATTTT.